Each of the 21 T cell receptor beta chains below was sequenced from the same sample in a study of blood T cell repertoires in COVID-19. Sequenced by immunoSEQ multiplex PCR; TCRdb stores in-frame clones only, minus some. Of hundreds of thousands of clones detected, 83% appear once; the ten largest clones hold about 4.6%. Sequencing input: PBMCs or T cells enriched from blood (not recorded which). These TCRs come from a woman aged 45-65 years who had been exposed to COVID-19.

CDR3 bases: TGTGCCAGCAGCGTAGGGGACTTCTATGGCTACACCTTC. Translating it yields CASSVGDFYGYTF. The V call is TRBV9, the J call TRBJ1-2, with D possibly matching TRBD1 (5 bases). CDR3 size: 13 residues. CDR1 SGDLS and CDR2 YYNGEE come from the germline V gene. V lost 0 bases and J lost 4, with 7 bases in between.

The rearrangement links TRBV15 to TRBJ1-1; a possible D gene is TRBD1 (6 bases). Looked up from germline, CDR1 is LNHNV and CDR2 is YYDKDF (reference sequence). CDR3 size: 15 residues. Trimming cost V 5 bases and J 0 bases, with 13 bases left between them. In DNA form, the CDR3 reads TGTGCCACCAGCGCTAAGGGGACAATGAACACTGAAGCTTTCTTT. It yields the protein CATSAKGTMNTEAFF.

This clone was seen once. CDR3 nucleotides: TGCGCCAGCAGCCGAGGTGGAACCAATAATGAGCAGTTCTTC. It encodes CASSRGGTNNEQFF. V and J are TRBV4-3 and TRBJ2-1; D not certain. The CDR3 runs 14 residues. Trimming took off 4 bases at V and 7 bases at J, with 14 bases between the two ends. Germline assignment: CDR1 LGHNA and CDR2 YSLEER.

J is TRBJ2-4 and V is TRBV6-1; the match to TRBD1 covers 7 bases. The CDR3 is 14 residues long. In germline, CDR1 is MNHNS, CDR2 SASEGT. The J segment lost 3 bases and the V segment lost 5 bases, leaving 4 bases of the junction unmatched. The DNA of the CDR3 is TGTGCCAGCAGTCAGGGGGATCGCAAAAACATTCAGTACTTC. Amino acids: CASSQGDRKNIQYF.

This rearrangement joins TRBV11-3 to TRBJ2-5; TRBD2 is a possible D gene (6 bases). Trimming cost V 5 bases and J 5 bases, with 12 bases left between them. Germline values: CDR1 SGHNT, CDR2 YENEEA. The CDR3 loop spans 13 amino acids. CDR3 nucleotides: TGTGCCAGCAGCCGGGGACTCGCGGAGACCCAGTACTTC. Translating gives CASSRGLAETQYF.

The chain is built from TRBV5-1 and TRBJ1-4; 8 bases line up with TRBD1. The CDR3 runs 14 residues. Germline V gene lookup returns CDR1 SGHRS and CDR2 YFSETQ. V was clipped by 4 bases and J by 8 bases; unmatched bases: 7. The CDR3 DNA follows: TGCGCCAGCAGCGGGACAGGCCGACGGGAAAAACTGTTTTTT. Protein: CASSGTGRREKLFF.

CDR3 bases: TGTGCCAGCAGTCCCGGACAGATTTACAATGAGCAGTTCTTC. Its protein product is CASSPGQIYNEQFF. This chain uses TRBV5-6 with TRBJ2-1; D perhaps matches TRBD1 (6 bases). This CDR3 has 14 amino acids. CDR1 and CDR2 from the germline V gene are SGHDT and YYEEEE. Between the trimmed V and J ends, which lost 5 bases and 4 bases, there was a span of 13 bases.

The chain couples TRBV19 to TRBJ2-6; D remains unclear. V was shortened by 5 bases and J by 0 bases, with 17 bases between the two germline ends. CDR1 is LNHDA and CDR2 is SQIVND in the germline V gene (reference sequence). The length of the CDR3 is 18 residues. Written as DNA, the CDR3 is TGTGCCAGTAGTCCTCGGGTAGCCGCCTTCTCTGGGGCCAACGTCCTGACTTTC. This encodes CASSPRVAAFSGANVLTF.

V and J are TRBV2 and TRBJ1-1, with 9 bases matching TRBD1. Germline CDR1 reads SNHLY; CDR2 reads FYNNEI. CDR3 length equals 15 residues. J was trimmed by 2 bases and V by 5 bases; bases with no gene match: 6. Here the CDR3 reads CASSFNRGPNTEAFF. The DNA of the CDR3 is TGTGCCAGCAGTTTTAACAGGGGGCCTAACACTGAAGCTTTCTTT.

This rearrangement joins TRBV7-3 to TRBJ1-1, with D possibly TRBD1 on 5 matching bases. Germline loops: CDR1 SGHTA, CDR2 FQGTGA. The CDR3 is made up of 14 amino acids. The V gene lost 2 bases and the J gene lost 7 bases, with 14 bases spanning the gap. The CDR3 spells CASSLLQGEVEAFF. CDR3 sequence (DNA): TGTGCCAGCAGCTTATTGCAGGGTGAGGTTGAAGCTTTCTTT.

The chain employs TRBV29-1 and TRBJ2-5, with D possibly TRBD1 on 6 matching bases. The germline V gene encodes CDR1 SQVTM and CDR2 ANQGSEA. V shed 6 bases and J shed 3 bases, with 11 bases lying between them. This CDR3 spans 12 amino acids. For the CDR3, the DNA is TGCAGCGTGCACAGGGTCGAAGAGACCCAGTACTTC. This codes for CSVHRVEETQYF.

V usage is TRBV6-5 and J usage is TRBJ2-2, with D possibly TRBD1 on 5 matching bases. This CDR3 is built from 14 residues. V lost 4 bases, J lost 5 bases, and 11 bases lay in between. The germline gives CDR1 MNHEY, CDR2 SVGAGI. The CDR3 sequence: CASSSKGVTGELFF. Here the CDR3 DNA reads TGTGCCAGCAGTTCCAAAGGGGTTACCGGGGAGCTGTTTTTT.

The V call is TRBV25-1, the J call TRBJ1-2; perhaps TRBD1 as D (5 bases). Germline lookup yields CDR1 MGHDK and CDR2 SYGVNS. Trimming took 3 bases from V and 6 from J, leaving 11 bases between them. The CDR3 consists of 13 residues. The CDR3 loop is CASSDIWGDGYTF. CDR3 DNA: TGTGCCAGCAGTGATATATGGGGCGATGGCTACACCTTC.

This rearrangement joins TRBV18 to TRBJ1-2; 9 bases map to TRBD1. Per germline, CDR1 KGHSH and CDR2 LQKENI. This CDR3 is 15 amino acids long. Trimming cost V 3 bases and J 4 bases; bases outside gene matches: 6. CDR3 protein: CASSPRTGDGYGYTF. CDR3 bases: TGTGCCAGCTCACCCCGGACAGGGGACGGCTATGGCTACACCTTC. Drawing the rest from reference TRBV18 and TRBJ1-2, the complete variable domain is NAGVMQNPRHLVRRRGQEARLRCSPMKGHSHVYWYRQLPEEGLKFMVYLQKENIIDESGMPKERFSAEFPKEGPSILRIQQVVRGDSAAYFCASSPRTGDGYGYTFGSGTRLTVV.

In its sample, this clone was seen a few times. The V call is TRBV14, the J call TRBJ2-5; 8 nucleotides line up with TRBD1. Germline assignment: CDR1 SGHDN and CDR2 FVKESK. V lost 1 base to trimming and J lost 8 bases; unmatched junction nucleotides: 9. This CDR3 is built from 15 residues. The CDR3 coding sequence is TGTGCCAGCAGCCAAGGGACAGGGTTTGTAAAAACCCAGTACTTC. Amino acids: CASSQGTGFVKTQYF.

The V gene is TRBV29-1, the J gene TRBJ2-7; TRBD2 aligns across 8 bases. CDR1 is SQVTM, CDR2 ANQGSEA, per germline. There are 14 residues in the CDR3. J was trimmed by 7 bases and V by 2 bases; bases with no gene match: 10. This CDR3 is CSVERRGGIGEQYF. The CDR3 DNA is TGCAGCGTTGAACGTCGGGGGGGAATCGGTGAGCAGTACTTC.

The rearrangement joins TRBV7-8 to TRBJ2-3; D is possibly TRBD1 (6 bases). CDR3 length: 14 amino acids. V gave up 1 base and J gave up 1 base, with 6 bases separating them. Germline lookup yields CDR1 SGHVS and CDR2 FQNEAQ. For the CDR3, the DNA is TGTGCCAGCAGCTTAGAGGGGGGCACAGATACGCAGTATTTT. This codes for CASSLEGGTDTQYF.

The chain links TRBV18 to TRBJ2-2; D call uncertain. Trimming cost V 5 bases and J 6 bases, with 13 bases left between them. The CDR3 has 14 residues. Germline assignment: CDR1 KGHSH and CDR2 LQKENI. The CDR3 spells CASSRLPAAGELFF. In nucleotides, the CDR3 is TGTGCCAGCTCAAGGTTGCCGGCGGCCGGGGAGCTGTTTTTT.

The V and J genes are TRBV5-1 and TRBJ1-1; weak D call: TRBD1 (5 bases). Trimming cost V 4 bases and J 4 bases, with 14 bases left between them. CDR3 length: 14 residues. The germline gives CDR1 SGHRS, CDR2 YFSETQ. Here the CDR3 DNA reads TGCGCCAGCAGCCCCTGGGGGGAGGGCACTGAAGCTTTCTTT. Amino acid sequence: CASSPWGEGTEAFF.

Comment on this clone: This sample includes further DNA sequences coding for the same CDR3. The rearrangement joins TRBV6-6 to TRBJ1-5; D gene uncertain. The CDR3 runs to 14 residues. Germline values: CDR1 MNHNY, CDR2 SVGAGI (reference sequence). Deletions cut 0 bases from V and 2 bases from J, with 5 bases between. CDR3 DNA: TGTGCCAGCAGTTACTCCGGGGGCAATCAGCCCCAGCATTTT. This encodes CASSYSGGNQPQHF.

This sequence joins TRBV11-2 and TRBJ1-1, with 9 bases fitting TRBD1. This CDR3 spans 15 amino acids. Losses at the gene ends were 5 bases for V and 4 bases for J; bases not matched to a gene: 8. CDR1 and CDR2 from the germline V gene are SGHAT and FQNNGV. The CDR3 region is CASSHYRGQGTEAFF. As DNA, the CDR3 is TGTGCCAGCAGCCACTACAGGGGGCAGGGCACTGAAGCTTTCTTT.